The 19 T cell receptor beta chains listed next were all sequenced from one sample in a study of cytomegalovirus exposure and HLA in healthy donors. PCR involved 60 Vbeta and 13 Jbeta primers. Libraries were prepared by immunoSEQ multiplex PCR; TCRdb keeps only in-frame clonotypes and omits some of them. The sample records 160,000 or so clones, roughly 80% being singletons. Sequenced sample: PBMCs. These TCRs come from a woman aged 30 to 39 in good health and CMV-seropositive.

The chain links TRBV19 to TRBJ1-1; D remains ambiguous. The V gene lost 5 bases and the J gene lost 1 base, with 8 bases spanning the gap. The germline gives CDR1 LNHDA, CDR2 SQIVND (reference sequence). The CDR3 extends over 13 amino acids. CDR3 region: CASSVAENTEAFF. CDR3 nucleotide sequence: TGTGCCAGTAGTGTGGCGGAGAACACTGAAGCTTTCTTT.

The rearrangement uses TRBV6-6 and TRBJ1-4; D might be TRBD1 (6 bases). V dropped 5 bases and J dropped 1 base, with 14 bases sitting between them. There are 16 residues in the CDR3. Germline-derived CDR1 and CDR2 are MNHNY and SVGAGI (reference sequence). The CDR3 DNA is TGTGCCAGCAGTCGAACAGGGTTAGGAACTAATGAAAAACTGTTTTTT. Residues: CASSRTGLGTNEKLFF.

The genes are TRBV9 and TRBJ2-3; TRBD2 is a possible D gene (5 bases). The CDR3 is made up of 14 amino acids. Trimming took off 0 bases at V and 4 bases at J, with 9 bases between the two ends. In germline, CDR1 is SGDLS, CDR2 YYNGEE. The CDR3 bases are TGTGCCAGCAGCGTAGCTACGGGGTCAGATACGCAGTATTTT. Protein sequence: CASSVATGSDTQYF.

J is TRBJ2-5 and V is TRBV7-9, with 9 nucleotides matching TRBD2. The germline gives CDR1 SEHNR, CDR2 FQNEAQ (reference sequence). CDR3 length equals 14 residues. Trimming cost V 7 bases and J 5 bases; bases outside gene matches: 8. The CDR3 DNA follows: TGTGCCAGCACCTTGCGGGGGGGCCTGGAGACCCAGTACTTC. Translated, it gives CASTLRGGLETQYF.

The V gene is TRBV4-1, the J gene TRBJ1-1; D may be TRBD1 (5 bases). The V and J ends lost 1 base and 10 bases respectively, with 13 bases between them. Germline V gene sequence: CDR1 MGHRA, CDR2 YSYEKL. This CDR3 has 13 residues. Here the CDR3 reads CASSQALQETAFF. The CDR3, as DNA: TGCGCCAGCAGCCAAGCCCTACAGGAGACAGCTTTCTTT.

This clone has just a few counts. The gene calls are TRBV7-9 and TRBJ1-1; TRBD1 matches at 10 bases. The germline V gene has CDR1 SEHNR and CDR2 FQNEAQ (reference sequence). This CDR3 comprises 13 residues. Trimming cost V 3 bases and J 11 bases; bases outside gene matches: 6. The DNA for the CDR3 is TGTGCCAGCAGCTTTTGGGACAGGGGTTTCGCTTTCTTT. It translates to CASSFWDRGFAFF.

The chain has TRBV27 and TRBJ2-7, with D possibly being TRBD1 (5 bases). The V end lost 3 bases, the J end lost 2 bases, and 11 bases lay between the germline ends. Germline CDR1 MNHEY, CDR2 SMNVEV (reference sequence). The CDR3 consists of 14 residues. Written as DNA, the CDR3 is TGTGCCAGCAGTTTTAGTGGGGCTGCCTACGAGCAGTACTTC. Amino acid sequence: CASSFSGAAYEQYF.

The CDR3 sequence is CAISESGAASYEQYF. CDR3 DNA: TGTGCCATCAGTGAGTCGGGAGCAGCGAGCTACGAGCAGTACTTC. V and J are TRBV10-3 and TRBJ2-7; D possibly corresponds to TRBD2 (5 bases). This CDR3 spans 15 amino acids. Per germline, CDR1 ENHRY and CDR2 SYGVKD. V was shortened by 0 bases and J by 3 bases, with 12 bases between the two germline ends.

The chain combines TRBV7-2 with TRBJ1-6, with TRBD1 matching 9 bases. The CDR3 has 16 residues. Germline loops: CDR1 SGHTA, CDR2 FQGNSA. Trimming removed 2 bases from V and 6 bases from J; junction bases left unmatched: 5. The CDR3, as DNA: TGTGCCAGCAGCTTAACAGGGGGCTGGGGTAATTCACCCCTCCACTTT. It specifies CASSLTGGWGNSPLHF.

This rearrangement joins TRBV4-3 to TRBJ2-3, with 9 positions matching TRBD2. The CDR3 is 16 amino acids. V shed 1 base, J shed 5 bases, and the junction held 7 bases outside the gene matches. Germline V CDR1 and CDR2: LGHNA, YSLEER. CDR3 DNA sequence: TGCGCCAGCAGCCAAGTGGGGCTAGCGGGGTTAGATACGCAGTATTTT. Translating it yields CASSQVGLAGLDTQYF.

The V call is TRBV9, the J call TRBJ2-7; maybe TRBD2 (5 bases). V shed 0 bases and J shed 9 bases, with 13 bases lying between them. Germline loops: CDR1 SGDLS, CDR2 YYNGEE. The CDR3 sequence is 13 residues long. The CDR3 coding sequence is TGTGCCAGCAGCGTAGTGAGTGAGGGTACGCAGTACTTC. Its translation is CASSVVSEGTQYF.

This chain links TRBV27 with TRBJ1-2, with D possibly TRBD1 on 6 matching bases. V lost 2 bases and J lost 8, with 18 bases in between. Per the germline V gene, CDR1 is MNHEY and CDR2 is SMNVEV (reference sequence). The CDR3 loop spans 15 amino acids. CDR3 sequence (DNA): TGTGCCAGCAGTTTAAGACAGGTCGGGGTTGGGGGCTACACCTTC. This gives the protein CASSLRQVGVGGYTF.

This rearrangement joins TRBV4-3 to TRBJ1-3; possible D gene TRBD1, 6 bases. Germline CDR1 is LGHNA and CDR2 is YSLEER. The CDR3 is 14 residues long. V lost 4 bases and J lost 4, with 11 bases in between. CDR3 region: CASSPRGSGNTIYF. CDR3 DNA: TGCGCCAGCAGCCCCAGGGGCTCGGGAAACACCATATATTTT.

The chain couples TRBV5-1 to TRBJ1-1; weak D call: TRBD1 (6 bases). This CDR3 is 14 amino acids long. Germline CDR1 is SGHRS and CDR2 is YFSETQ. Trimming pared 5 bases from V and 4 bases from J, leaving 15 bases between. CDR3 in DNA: TGCGCCAGCAGTATACAGGGAATTAGCACTGAAGCTTTCTTT. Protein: CASSIQGISTEAFF.

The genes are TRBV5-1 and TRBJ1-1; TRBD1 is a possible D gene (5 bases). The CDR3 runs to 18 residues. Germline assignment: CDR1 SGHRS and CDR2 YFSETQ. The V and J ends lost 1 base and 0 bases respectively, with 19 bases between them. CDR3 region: CASSLNPSRRGLNTEAFF. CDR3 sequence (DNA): TGCGCCAGCAGCTTGAACCCTAGTCGGAGGGGACTGAACACTGAAGCTTTCTTT.

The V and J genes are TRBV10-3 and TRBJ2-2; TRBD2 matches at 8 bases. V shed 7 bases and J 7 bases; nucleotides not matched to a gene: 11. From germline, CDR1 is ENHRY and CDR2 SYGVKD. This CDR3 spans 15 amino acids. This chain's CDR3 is CAIKSGGPEVGELFF. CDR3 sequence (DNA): TGTGCCATCAAAAGCGGGGGCCCTGAGGTCGGGGAGCTGTTTTTT.

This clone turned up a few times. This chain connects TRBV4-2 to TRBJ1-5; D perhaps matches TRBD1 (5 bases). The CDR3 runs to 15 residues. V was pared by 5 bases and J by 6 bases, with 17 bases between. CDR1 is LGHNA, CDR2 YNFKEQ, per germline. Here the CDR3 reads CASSLGTGTGQPQHF. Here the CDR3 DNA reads TGTGCCAGCAGCTTGGGAACAGGAACAGGTCAGCCCCAGCATTTT.

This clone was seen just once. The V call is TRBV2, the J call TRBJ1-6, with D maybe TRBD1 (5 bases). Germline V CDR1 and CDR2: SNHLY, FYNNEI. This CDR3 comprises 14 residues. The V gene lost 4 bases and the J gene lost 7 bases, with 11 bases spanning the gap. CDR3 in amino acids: CASSAGGWNSPLHF. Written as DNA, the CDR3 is TGTGCCAGCAGTGCGGGGGGGTGGAATTCACCCCTCCACTTT.

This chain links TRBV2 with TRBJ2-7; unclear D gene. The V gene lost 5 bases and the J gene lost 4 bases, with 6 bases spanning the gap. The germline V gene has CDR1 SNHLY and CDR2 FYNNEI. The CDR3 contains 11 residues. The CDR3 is CASSKEYEQYF. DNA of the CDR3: TGTGCCAGCAGTAAGGAGTACGAGCAGTACTTC.